One and the same sample provided the 28 T cell receptor beta chains below, sequenced in a study of blood T cell repertoires in COVID-19. Repertoires were generated with immunoSEQ multiplex PCR, while TCRdb's copy carries only in-frame clones and drops some. The table lists 130,000 or so clones, about 90% of them singletons, with roughly 2.5% in the top ten. The sample was peripheral blood. The source of these receptors is a man between 50 and 59 years old with active COVID-19.

This chain uses TRBV7-6 with TRBJ2-7; perhaps TRBD2 as D (6 bases). V lost 0 bases to trimming and J lost 0 bases, with 9 bases between them. This CDR3 spans 15 amino acids. Germline assignment: CDR1 SGHVS and CDR2 FNYEAQ. In DNA form, the CDR3 reads TGTGCCAGCAGCTTAGCGATCGGGAGCTCCTACGAGCAGTACTTC. It encodes CASSLAIGSSYEQYF. The full variable domain, with the rest looked up from reference TRBV7-6 and TRBJ2-7, is GAGVSQSPRYKVTKRGQDVALRCDPISGHVSLYWYRQALGQGPEFLTYFNYEAQQDKSGLPNDRFSAERPEGSISTLTIQRTEQRDSAMYRCASSLAIGSSYEQYFGPGTRLTVT.

The J gene is TRBJ2-3, the V gene TRBV4-2; 8 nucleotides align to TRBD2. Germline-derived CDR1 and CDR2 are LGHNA and YNFKEQ. Trimming removed 2 bases from V and 8 bases from J; junction bases left unmatched: 12. The CDR3 length is 16 residues. The CDR3 DNA reads as TGTGCCAGCAGCCAATTCCTAGGACTAGCCGGAGGTACGCAGTATTTT. Translated: CASSQFLGLAGGTQYF.

The V call is TRBV3-1 (or the pseudogene TRBV3-2), the J call TRBJ2-2; TRBD2 is a possible D gene (7 bases). Germline-derived CDR1 and CDR2 are LGHDT and YNNKEL (reference sequence). V was pared by 1 base and J by 5 bases, with 11 bases between. This CDR3 region has 15 residues. This CDR3 reads CASSQGGGRTGELFF. The CDR3 DNA is TGTGCCAGCAGCCAAGGCGGGGGCCGGACCGGGGAGCTGTTTTTT.

The chain recombines TRBV5-1 with TRBJ2-7; TRBD1 matches 8 bases. The CDR3 length is 15 residues. Germline V gene data show CDR1 as SGHRS and CDR2 as YFSETQ. V shed 1 base, J shed 4 bases, and the junction held 7 bases outside the gene matches. This CDR3 reads CASSLLRDRKYEQYF. The CDR3 coding sequence is TGCGCCAGCAGCTTGCTCCGGGACAGGAAATACGAGCAGTACTTC.

A few counts support this clone. CDR3 region: CASSDPGSSGNTIYF. In nucleotides, the CDR3 is TGTGCCAGCAGTGATCCGGGAAGTTCTGGAAACACCATATATTTT. The chain combines TRBV6-1 with TRBJ1-3; D not resolved. This CDR3 comprises 15 residues. V lost 3 bases and J lost 1, with 10 bases in between. Germline values: CDR1 MNHNS, CDR2 SASEGT.

This chain joins TRBV6-4 and TRBJ1-2; D call uncertain. Trimming cost V 2 bases and J 2 bases, with 12 bases left between them. The CDR3 runs to 15 residues. Germline CDR1 MRHNA, CDR2 SNTAGT. The CDR3 spells CASSDPWGGNYGYTF. CDR3 nucleotides: TGTGCCAGCAGTGACCCTTGGGGAGGGAACTATGGCTACACCTTC.

The rearrangement uses TRBV7-2 and TRBJ2-7; 8 bases are shared with TRBD1. Trimming took 1 base from V and 3 from J; bases not matched to a gene: 2. Germline-derived CDR1 and CDR2 are SGHTA and FQGNSA. This CDR3 is built from 14 residues. The CDR3 here is CASSLVQGGYEQYF. The CDR3 DNA is TGTGCCAGCAGCTTAGTACAGGGGGGCTACGAGCAGTACTTC. The whole variable domain, filled in from reference TRBV7-2 and TRBJ2-7, reads GAGVSQSPSNKVTEKGKDVELRCDPISGHTALYWYRQSLGQGLEFLIYFQGNSAPDKSGLPSDRFSAERTGGSVSTLTIQRTQQEDSAVYLCASSLVQGGYEQYFGPGTRLTVT.

In its sample, this clone was seen once. This rearrangement joins TRBV2 to TRBJ2-7; 9 nucleotides line up with TRBD1. Germline CDR1 and CDR2: SNHLY and FYNNEI. This CDR3 is built from 14 residues. The J segment lost 5 bases and the V segment lost 7 bases, leaving 9 bases of the junction unmatched. For the CDR3, the DNA is TGTGCCAGCAAACAGGACAGGGGACGGGACGAGCAGTACTTC. This codes for CASKQDRGRDEQYF.

The genes are TRBV10-3 and TRBJ2-7, with D possibly TRBD1 on 6 matching bases. V was cut by 0 bases and J by 2 bases, with 11 bases left in between. This CDR3 is 15 amino acids long. CDR1 ENHRY and CDR2 SYGVKD come from the germline V gene. The CDR3, as DNA: TGTGCCATCAGTGAGTCAAAGGGGGATCCCTACGAGCAGTACTTC. As protein: CAISESKGDPYEQYF.

This CDR3 reads CASSLGSNYGYTF. CDR3 DNA: TGTGCCAGCAGCTTGGGCAGTAACTATGGCTACACCTTC. The rearrangement joins TRBV5-5 to TRBJ1-2; D unresolved. Looked up from germline, CDR1 is SGHKS and CDR2 is YYEKEE (reference sequence). The V end was cut by 0 bases, the J end by 1 base, with 4 bases between. This CDR3 region has 13 residues.

The chain recombines TRBV7-2 with TRBJ2-1; the match to TRBD1 covers 10 bases. The CDR3 is made up of 15 amino acids. CDR1 and CDR2 from the germline V gene are SGHTA and FQGNSA. Unmatched junction bases numbered 4, after V lost 4 bases and J lost 4 bases. The CDR3: CASSWDRGRYNEQFF. DNA of the CDR3: TGTGCCAGCAGCTGGGACAGGGGTAGGTACAATGAGCAGTTCTTC.

The chain recombines TRBV5-1 with TRBJ2-2, with a weak D call TRBD1 (6 bases). Germline V gene lookup returns CDR1 SGHRS and CDR2 YFSETQ. CDR3 size: 16 residues. V was pared by 1 base and J by 0 bases, with 10 bases between. In DNA form, the CDR3 reads TGCGCCAGCAGCTTGAGGGCAGGGGCGAACACCGGGGAGCTGTTTTTT. Translation gives CASSLRAGANTGELFF.

V is TRBV10-3 and J is TRBJ2-1; 8 nucleotides line up with TRBD2. Germline-derived CDR1 and CDR2 are ENHRY and SYGVKD. The CDR3 length is 12 residues. Unmatched junction bases numbered 4, after V lost 2 bases and J lost 13 bases. CDR3: CAISEQIAGQFF. The DNA of the CDR3 is TGTGCCATCAGTGAGCAGATAGCGGGACAGTTCTTC.

This clone was found a few times. The chain links TRBV29-1 to TRBJ1-5; no definite D call. V lost 4 bases, J lost 7 bases, and 11 bases lay in between. This CDR3 is built from 12 residues. Germline CDR1 is SQVTM and CDR2 is ANQGSEA. The CDR3 DNA reads TGCAGCGTTGTCCCCGGTGAACAGCCCCAGCATTTT. Its protein is CSVVPGEQPQHF.

V gene TRBV7-9 combines with J gene TRBJ1-1; the match to TRBD1 covers 8 bases. This CDR3 comprises 17 residues. Germline V lookup: CDR1 SEHNR, CDR2 FQNEAQ (reference sequence). The trim removed 4 bases at V and 1 base at J, leaving 11 bases unmatched. CDR3 protein: CASSSELSGGRNTEAFF. The CDR3 DNA is TGTGCCAGCAGCTCGGAATTGTCAGGGGGCAGGAACACTGAAGCTTTCTTT.

The chain recombines TRBV6-4 with TRBJ2-1; possible D gene TRBD2, 5 bases. The CDR3 totals 11 residues. The germline V gene has CDR1 MRHNA and CDR2 SNTAGT. Trimming removed 3 bases from V and 9 bases from J, with 6 bases in between. This CDR3 reads CASSDGGEQFF. The DNA for the CDR3 is TGTGCCAGCAGTGATGGAGGTGAGCAGTTCTTC.

CDR3 in amino acids: CSVNPGLASTDTQYF. CDR3 in DNA: TGCAGCGTCAACCCGGGACTGGCTAGCACAGATACGCAGTATTTT. The chain combines TRBV29-1 with TRBJ2-3; weak D call: TRBD2 (6 bases). V shed 6 bases and J shed 0 bases, with 16 bases lying between them. CDR1 SQVTM and CDR2 ANQGSEA come from the germline V gene. This CDR3 is built from 15 residues.

This sequence joins TRBV7-8 and TRBJ2-5, with a possible D match to TRBD2 (5 bases). This CDR3 is 13 amino acids long. Germline CDR1 and CDR2: SGHVS and FQNEAQ. V lost 5 bases and J 5 bases, leaving 12 bases between the germline ends. CDR3 nucleotide sequence: TGTGCCAGCAGCGAGGTGCGCGGGGAGACCCAGTACTTC. Translated: CASSEVRGETQYF.

The rearrangement uses TRBV14 and TRBJ2-3; possible D gene TRBD1, 6 bases. This CDR3 spans 12 amino acids. The germline V gene encodes CDR1 SGHDN and CDR2 FVKESK. Trimming removed 3 bases from V and 15 bases from J, with 16 bases in between. This CDR3 reads CASSQMSTGIYF. CDR3 DNA: TGTGCCAGCAGCCAGATGAGTACAGGGATTTATTTT.

The V and J genes are TRBV5-8 and TRBJ1-2, with TRBD1 matching 10 bases. The CDR3 is 16 amino acids. V dropped 0 bases and J dropped 8; count of bases not matched to a gene: 10. The germline CDR1 and CDR2 sequences are SGHTS and YDEGEE. CDR3 sequence reads: CASSLGTGGFFRGYTF. The CDR3 DNA sequence: TGTGCCAGCAGCTTGGGGACAGGGGGTTTTTTCCGGGGCTACACCTTC.

This chain uses TRBV12-5 with TRBJ2-5; 8 nucleotides match TRBD1. The germline V gene has CDR1 LGHNT and CDR2 FRNRAP. This CDR3 has 21 residues. Losses at the gene ends were 1 base for V and 2 bases for J; bases not matched to a gene: 21. CDR3: CASGLAPTGGLRLAPQETQYF. In nucleotides, the CDR3 is TGTGCTAGTGGTTTGGCACCCACAGGGGGTCTAAGGCTAGCCCCGCAAGAGACCCAGTACTTC.

The rearrangement joins TRBV14 to TRBJ2-7; maybe TRBD2 (6 bases). Germline CDR1 and CDR2: SGHDN and FVKESK. The CDR3 spans 15 residues. V gave up 0 bases and J gave up 3 bases, with 12 bases separating them. This CDR3 is CASSQDLGGHYEQYF. CDR3 DNA sequence: TGTGCCAGCAGCCAAGATCTTGGAGGGCACTACGAGCAGTACTTC.

The chain recombines TRBV7-7 with TRBJ2-2, with D possibly matching TRBD1 (5 bases). This CDR3 has 14 residues. V dropped 5 bases and J dropped 5 bases, with 12 bases sitting between them. CDR1 is SSHAT and CDR2 is FNYEAQ in the germline V gene (reference sequence). The CDR3 region is CASSPVKGTGELFF. The DNA for the CDR3 is TGTGCCAGCAGCCCGGTCAAGGGGACCGGGGAGCTGTTTTTT.

The chain couples TRBV7-2 to TRBJ2-1; 9 bases fit TRBD2. V lost 1 base and J lost 8; bases outside the gene matches: 9. The germline V gene has CDR1 SGHTA and CDR2 FQGNSA. The CDR3 totals 16 residues. CDR3 nucleotides: TGTGCCAGCAGCTTAGAAGGGCGGGGGGGCAACCATGAGCAGTTCTTC. Its translation is CASSLEGRGGNHEQFF.

The rearrangement links TRBV6-5 to TRBJ1-2; weak D call: TRBD1 (6 bases). CDR3 length: 15 residues. Trimming cost V 2 bases and J 2 bases, with 12 bases left between them. Germline V lookup: CDR1 MNHEY, CDR2 SVGAGI. CDR3 region: CASSYLRGANYGYTF. The DNA for the CDR3 is TGTGCCAGCAGTTACCTTCGGGGGGCGAACTATGGCTACACCTTC.

The chain joins TRBV19 to TRBJ1-5; D may be TRBD1 (6 bases). This CDR3 contains 17 residues. V was clipped by 7 bases and J by 3 bases, with 22 bases between them. Per germline, CDR1 LNHDA and CDR2 SQIVND (reference sequence). CDR3 region: CASKALSGGRDNQPQHF. The CDR3, as DNA: TGTGCCAGTAAGGCCTTAAGCGGGGGGCGCGACAATCAGCCCCAGCATTTT.

The rearrangement links TRBV19 to TRBJ2-1; 7 nucleotides line up with TRBD1. CDR1 and CDR2 (germline): LNHDA, SQIVND (reference sequence). Unmatched junction bases numbered 4, after V lost 4 bases and J lost 4 bases. The CDR3 is 14 amino acids. DNA of the CDR3: TGTGCCAGTAGTAGGGGACAGCGGTACAATGAGCAGTTCTTC. This gives the protein CASSRGQRYNEQFF. Full variable domain (rest looked up from reference TRBV19 and TRBJ2-1): DGGITQSPKYLFRKEGQNVTLSCEQNLNHDAMYWYRQDPGQGLRLIYYSQIVNDFQKGDIAEGYSVSREKKESFPLTVTSAQKNPTAFYLCASSRGQRYNEQFFGPGTRLTVL.

The gene calls are TRBV10-3 and TRBJ2-5, with 8 nucleotides matching TRBD2. Germline V CDR1 and CDR2: ENHRY, SYGVKD. V shed 5 bases and J 3 bases; nucleotides not matched to a gene: 5. This CDR3 has 14 residues. This CDR3 is CAISQAGGKETQYF. As DNA, the CDR3 is TGTGCCATCAGTCAGGCGGGGGGAAAAGAGACCCAGTACTTC.